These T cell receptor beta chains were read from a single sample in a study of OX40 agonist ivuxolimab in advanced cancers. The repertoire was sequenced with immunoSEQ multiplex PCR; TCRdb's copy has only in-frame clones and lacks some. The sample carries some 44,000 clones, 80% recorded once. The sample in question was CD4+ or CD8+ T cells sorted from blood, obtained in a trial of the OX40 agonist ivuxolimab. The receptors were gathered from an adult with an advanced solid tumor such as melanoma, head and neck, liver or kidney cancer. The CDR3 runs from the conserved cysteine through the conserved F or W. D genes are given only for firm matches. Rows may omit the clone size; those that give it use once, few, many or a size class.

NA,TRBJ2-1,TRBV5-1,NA,TGCGCCAGCTCCGGCGGTTACAATGAGCAGTTCTTC,CASSGGYNEQFF
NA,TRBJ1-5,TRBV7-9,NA,TGTGCCAGCAGCTTAGACCGAGAAAGCAATCAGCCCCAGCATTTT,CASSLDRESNQPQHF
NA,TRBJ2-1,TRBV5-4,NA,TGTGCCAGCAGCAAGGGGGGTCAGCTCAATGAGCAGTTCTTC,CASSKGGQLNEQFF
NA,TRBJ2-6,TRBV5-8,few,TGTGCCATGGGAATGGGAGTGATCTCTGGGGCCAACGTCCTGACTTTC,CAMGMGVISGANVLTF
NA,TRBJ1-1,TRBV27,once,TGTGCCAGCAGCCCTCACGGACAGAAGAACACTGAAGCTTTCTTT,CASSPHGQKNTEAFF
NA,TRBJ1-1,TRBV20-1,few,TGCAGTGCTAGAAAGAGGGAGGAAGCTTTCTTT,CSARKREEAFF
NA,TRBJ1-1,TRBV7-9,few,TGTGCCAGCAGCCTTGACTTGGAAGCTTTCTTT,CASSLDLEAFF
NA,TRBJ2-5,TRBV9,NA,TGTGCCAGCAGCAGCCGGGTCGAGGAGACCCAGTACTTC,CASSSRVEETQYF
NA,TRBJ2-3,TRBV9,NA,TGTGCCAGCAAGGACGGGACCCCCCTACCGAATACGCAGTATTTT,CASKDGTPLPNTQYF
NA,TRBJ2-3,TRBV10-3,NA,TGTGCCATCAGTGGCCTAGCGTTGGCAGATACGCAGTATTTT,CAISGLALADTQYF
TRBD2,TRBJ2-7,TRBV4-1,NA,TGCGCCAGCAGCCGATCAGGACTAGCGGGAACCTACGAGCAGTACTTC,CASSRSGLAGTYEQYF
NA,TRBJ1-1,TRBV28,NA,TGTGCCAGCAGCTTGTGGGGGTCGAGCACTGAAGCTTTCTTT,CASSLWGSSTEAFF
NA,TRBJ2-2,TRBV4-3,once,TGCGCCAGCAGCCAAGACCTGCCCCACAACTTCGGCAAGGGGGGGGAGCTGTTTTTT,CASSQDLPHNFGKGGELFF
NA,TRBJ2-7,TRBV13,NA,TGTGCCAGCAGCAGAGGGTCGGGGGGCAGCCAAGCCTACGAGCAGTACTTC,CASSRGSGGSQAYEQYF
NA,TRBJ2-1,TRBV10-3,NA,TGTGCCATCAGTGTGGCAGGGAATGAGCAGTTCTTC,CAISVAGNEQFF
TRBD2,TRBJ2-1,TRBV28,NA,TGTGCCAGCAGAAGCGGGACCTGGAATGAGCAGTTCTTC,CASRSGTWNEQFF
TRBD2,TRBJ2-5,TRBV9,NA,TGTGCCAGCAGCGTAGGCACCGGGACTAGCGGCTTAGAGACCCAGTACTTC,CASSVGTGTSGLETQYF
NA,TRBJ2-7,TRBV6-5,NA,TGTGCCAGCAGTTACAATGACGAGGCAGCCTACGAGCAGTACTTC,CASSYNDEAAYEQYF
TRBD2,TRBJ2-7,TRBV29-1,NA,TGCAGCGCGGGCTATAGGGAGGGCCCAAGGTTCGAGCAGTACTTC,CSAGYREGPRFEQYF
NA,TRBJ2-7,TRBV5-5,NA,TGTGCCAGCAGCCCGTACTTAACAGGAGTCGAGCAGTACTTC,CASSPYLTGVEQYF
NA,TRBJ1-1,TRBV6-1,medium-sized,TGTGCCAGTGACGGGAACACTGAAGCTTTCTTT,CASDGNTEAFF
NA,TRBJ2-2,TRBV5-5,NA,TGTGCCAGCAGTCCAGGGTATACGAACACCGGGGAGCTGTTTTTT,CASSPGYTNTGELFF
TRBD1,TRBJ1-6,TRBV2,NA,TGTGCCAGCACCGAAGGGGGCTTGTGGTCACCCCTCCACTTT,CASTEGGLWSPLHF
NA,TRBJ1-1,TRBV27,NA,TGTGCCAGCAGTTCGCCCCCGCGGGGGACTGAAGCTTTCTTT,CASSSPPRGTEAFF
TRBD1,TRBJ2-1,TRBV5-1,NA,TGCGCCAGCAGCTGGACAGGGGGCTTTGCTCCACAGTTCTTC,CASSWTGGFAPQFF
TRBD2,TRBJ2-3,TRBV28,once,TGTGCCAGCTTTAGCGGGAGGGCCCTCACAGATACGCAGTATTTT,CASFSGRALTDTQYF
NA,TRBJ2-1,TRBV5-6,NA,TGTGCCAGCAGTTTTCTAACCGGGACGAGGTTCTTC,CASSFLTGTRFF
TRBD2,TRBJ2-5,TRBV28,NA,TGTGCCAGCAGTTTATCCCTACTAGCGGGAGAGGTACAAGAGACCCAGTACTTC,CASSLSLLAGEVQETQYF
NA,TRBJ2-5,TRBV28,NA,TGTGCCAGCAGTTACGTGACAACACAAGAGACCCAGTACTTC,CASSYVTTQETQYF
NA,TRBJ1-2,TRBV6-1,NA,TGTGCCAGCAGAGACACAGGGAATTCATATGGCTACACCTTC,CASRDTGNSYGYTF
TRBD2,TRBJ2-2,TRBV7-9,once,TGTGCCAGCAGCTTAGGGCTAGCGGGCACCGGGGAGCTGTTTTTT,CASSLGLAGTGELFF
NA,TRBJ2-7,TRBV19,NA,TGTGCCAGTAGTATTTGGATCGACGGTGAGCAGTACTTC,CASSIWIDGEQYF
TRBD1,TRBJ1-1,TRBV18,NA,TGTGCCAGCTCACCTATCCCGGGACAGGCCCCCTCTGGTTTCTTT,CASSPIPGQAPSGFF
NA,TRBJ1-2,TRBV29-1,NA,TGCAGCGTTGGCGAGGGGTTGGCGGGCTACACCTTC,CSVGEGLAGYTF
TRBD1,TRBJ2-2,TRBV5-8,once,TGTGCCAGCAGCTTGGAGGGGCAGGGGGCGTTCGGGGAGCTGTTTTTT,CASSLEGQGAFGELFF
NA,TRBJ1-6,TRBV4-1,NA,TGCGCCAGCAGCCAAGACGGAAGGGCCGATTCACCCCTCCACTTT,CASSQDGRADSPLHF
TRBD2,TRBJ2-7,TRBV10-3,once,TGTGCCATCAGCTTGACTAGCGGGAGGACCTCCTACGAGCAGTACTTC,CAISLTSGRTSYEQYF
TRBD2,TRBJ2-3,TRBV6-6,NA,TGTGCCAGCAGCATGGGACTAGCGGGCACAGATACGCAGTATTTT,CASSMGLAGTDTQYF
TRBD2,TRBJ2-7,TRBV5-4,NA,TGTGCCAGCAGCCGGGGGGGAAAAGGCTACGAGCAGTACTTC,CASSRGGKGYEQYF
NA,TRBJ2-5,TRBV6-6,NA,TGTGCCAGCACCGAGGACCCACGGTACCAAGAGACCCAGTACTTC,CASTEDPRYQETQYF
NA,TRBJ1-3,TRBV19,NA,TGTGCCAGTGGGGACCGCATTAACACCATATATTTT,CASGDRINTIYF
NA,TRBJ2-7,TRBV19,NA,TGTGCCAGTAGTATTCAAGTCAAGACGCGGGCAGGCGAGCAGTACTTC,CASSIQVKTRAGEQYF
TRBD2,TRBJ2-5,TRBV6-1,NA,TGTGCCAGCAGGAAAAGGGCTAGCGGGCAAGAGACCCAGTACTTC,CASRKRASGQETQYF
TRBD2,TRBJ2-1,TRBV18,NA,TGTGCCAGCTCACCTATACCCCGACTAGCGGGAGGGCACAATGAGCAGTTCTTC,CASSPIPRLAGGHNEQFF
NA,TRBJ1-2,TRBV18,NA,TGTGCCAGCTCACCGACAGGTGGCTATGGCTACACCTTC,CASSPTGGYGYTF
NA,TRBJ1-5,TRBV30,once,TGTGCCTGGAGTCCCGGGATCAATCAGCCCCAGCATTTT,CAWSPGINQPQHF
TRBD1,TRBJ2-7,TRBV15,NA,TGTGCCACCAGCAGAGCAGGACAGGCCACCTACGAGCAGTACTTC,CATSRAGQATYEQYF
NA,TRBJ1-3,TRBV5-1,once,TGCGCCAGCAGCTTGGATATAGTGGCTGGAAACACCATATATTTT,CASSLDIVAGNTIYF
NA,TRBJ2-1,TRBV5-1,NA,TGCGCCAGCAGCCCGGGGGCAGGGTTTGGTGAGCAGTTCTTC,CASSPGAGFGEQFF
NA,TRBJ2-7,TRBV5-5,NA,TGTGCCAGCAGCGGGGACTCCTACGGACAGTACTTC,CASSGDSYGQYF
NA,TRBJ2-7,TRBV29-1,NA,TGCAGCGTTGGATCCGGCAAGGAGGGAGGGCAGTACTTC,CSVGSGKEGGQYF
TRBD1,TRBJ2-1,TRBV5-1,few,TGCGCCAGCAGCGACGGACAGGGTCGCTACAATGAGCAGTTCTTC,CASSDGQGRYNEQFF
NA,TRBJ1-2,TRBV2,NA,TGTGCCAGCAGTGAAGGTGCGTCGGTCAACTATGGCTACACCTTC,CASSEGASVNYGYTF
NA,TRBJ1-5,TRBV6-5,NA,TGTGCCAGCAGCGCCCGAGCGGGAGTCGGTAGGCCCCAGCATTTT,CASSARAGVGRPQHF
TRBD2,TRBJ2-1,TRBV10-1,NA,TGCGCCAGCAGCCCTAGCGGGACGGCCTACAATGAGCAGTTCTTC,CASSPSGTAYNEQFF
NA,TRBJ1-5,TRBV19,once,TGTGCCAGTATCCCTCGGGGGGGCAGCAATCAGCCCCAGCATTTT,CASIPRGGSNQPQHF